Presented here are 19 T cell receptor beta chains from one specimen sequenced in a study of shared clonotypes between healthy human individuals (dated by TCRdb to about 2020). The protocol used for the library was the immunoSEQ multiplex PCR assay. Not all clones reach the TCRdb copy of this immuneACCESS table, which keeps in-frame sequences only. Checked studies attribute under half of the gap to unresolved V genes and leave the rest unexplained. The sample table contains hundreds of thousands of clones; only one count was recorded for roughly 77% of them. Jointly, the top ten make up over 10% of the sample. The specimen sequenced was PBMCs. These receptors all come from a woman in her thirties or forties in good health. Some clones in this sample may be carry-over from other donors' samples.

CDR3 DNA sequence: TGTGCCAGTAGTATTGGACTAGCGGAACAAGAGACCCAGTACTTC. This sequence encodes CASSIGLAEQETQYF. This rearrangement joins TRBV19 to TRBJ2-5; 10 bases align to TRBD2. The CDR3 totals 15 residues. Per the germline V gene, CDR1 is LNHDA and CDR2 is SQIVND (reference sequence). After removal of 3 bases from V and 2 bases from J, the junction contained 3 bases not matched to a gene.

The V gene is TRBV4-2, the J gene TRBJ2-1; 7 bases line up with TRBD2. V dropped 1 base and J dropped 5; count of bases not matched to a gene: 8. CDR1 and CDR2 from the germline V gene are LGHNA and YNFKEQ. The CDR3 contains 16 residues. The CDR3 protein is CASSQALGAGDNEQFF. CDR3 nucleotide sequence: TGTGCCAGCAGCCAAGCCCTCGGGGCGGGGGACAATGAGCAGTTCTTC.

The chain recombines TRBV28 with TRBJ1-6; TRBD1 might be the D (5 bases). Trimming took off 6 bases at V and 5 bases at J, with 11 bases between the two ends. The CDR3 sequence is 14 residues long. Germline loops: CDR1 MDHEN, CDR2 SYDVKM. CDR3: CASSSTANNSPLHF. CDR3 sequence (DNA): TGTGCCAGCAGCTCGACAGCAAATAATTCACCCCTCCACTTT. Full variable domain (missing parts from reference TRBV28 and TRBJ1-6): DVKVTQSSRYLVKRTGEKVFLECVQDMDHENMFWYRQDPGLGLRLIYFSYDVKMKEKGDIPEGYSVSREKKERFSLILESASTNQTSMYLCASSSTANNSPLHFGNGTRLTVT.

V is TRBV4-2 and J is TRBJ2-2; a weak D match, TRBD2 (8 bases). The CDR3 covers 17 residues. Germline CDR1 is LGHNA and CDR2 is YNFKEQ. V lost 4 bases and J 1 base, leaving 16 bases between the germline ends. The CDR3 loop reads CASSPGQRERNTGELFF. The CDR3 DNA follows: TGTGCCAGCAGCCCGGGACAGCGGGAGAGGAACACCGGGGAGCTGTTTTTT.

This clone has ten or more counts. This chain joins TRBV7-9 and TRBJ1-2, with 7 bases aligning to TRBD1. Germline CDR1 is SEHNR and CDR2 is FQNEAQ (reference sequence). The trim removed 5 bases at V and 7 bases at J, leaving 10 bases unmatched. The CDR3 extends over 14 amino acids. CDR3 nucleotide sequence: TGTGCCAGCAGCCGAACAGGGGAAGGATTTGGCTACACCTTC. Residues: CASSRTGEGFGYTF.

The DNA of the CDR3 is TGTGCCAGCAGCTTGGCTAGAGGCCCTTCCTACGAGCAGTACTTC. Protein: CASSLARGPSYEQYF. This chain connects TRBV7-3 to TRBJ2-7, with D unresolved. V lost 3 bases and J 1 base, leaving 13 bases between the germline ends. This CDR3 has 15 amino acids. Per the germline V gene, CDR1 is SGHTA and CDR2 is FQGTGA.

This chain joins TRBV7-9 and TRBJ1-2; a weak D match, TRBD1 (5 bases). Germline-derived CDR1 and CDR2 are SEHNR and FQNEAQ (reference sequence). This CDR3 has 15 residues. Trimming left V 2 bases short and J 0 bases short, with 10 bases between. The CDR3 protein is CASSLWGTSNYGYTF. The CDR3 coding sequence is TGTGCCAGCAGCTTATGGGGCACCTCTAACTATGGCTACACCTTC.

CDR3 coding DNA: TGTGCCAGCAGTCAGGAGGTGGGGGTAAACTATGGCTACACCTTC. Translating gives CASSQEVGVNYGYTF. The gene calls are TRBV6-6 and TRBJ1-2; possible D gene TRBD1, 5 bases. CDR3 length: 15 amino acids. V was trimmed by 5 bases and J by 2 bases, leaving 15 bases between them. CDR1 and CDR2 from the germline V gene are MNHNY and SVGAGI (reference sequence).

V usage is TRBV7-2 and J usage is TRBJ2-2, with TRBD1 matching over 7 bases. Trimming at V came to 4 bases and at J to 4 bases, leaving 9 bases not matched to a gene. CDR3 length equals 16 residues. Germline V gene sequence: CDR1 SGHTA, CDR2 FQGNSA. DNA for the CDR3: TGTGCCAGCAGCTCGACAGGGTTTGCATCCACCGGGGAGCTGTTTTTT. As protein: CASSSTGFASTGELFF.

Only one count was recorded for this clone. J is TRBJ1-2 and V is TRBV27; 10 bases fit TRBD1. After removal of 6 bases from V and 4 bases from J, the junction contained 5 bases not matched to a gene. The germline gives CDR1 MNHEY, CDR2 SMNVEV (reference sequence). This CDR3 has 14 amino acids. The CDR3, as DNA: TGTGCCAGCAGATCAGACAGGGGGCTCTATGGCTACACCTTC. This encodes CASRSDRGLYGYTF.

This chain links TRBV21-1 with TRBJ1-5. TRBV21-1 is reported as a pseudogene. The CDR3 covers 16 residues. This chain's CDR3 is CASSKELRGPKQPQHF. The CDR3 region has the DNA TGTGCCAGCAGCAAAGAATTGAGGGGCCCGAAACAGCCCCAGCATTTT.

The V call is TRBV2, the J call TRBJ1-2, with unresolved D. The ends were cut back, 8 bases at V and 2 bases at J, with 6 bases in the middle. This CDR3 region has 11 residues. The germline V gene has CDR1 SNHLY and CDR2 FYNNEI. The CDR3 sequence: CASGPNYGYTF. Written as DNA, the CDR3 is TGTGCCAGCGGTCCAAACTATGGCTACACCTTC.

The genes are TRBV5-4 and TRBJ2-1; 11 nucleotides agree with TRBD2. CDR3 size: 13 residues. Trimming at V came to 1 base and at J to 10 bases, leaving 1 base not matched to a gene. Germline lookup yields CDR1 SGHNT and CDR2 YYREEE (reference sequence). The CDR3 spells CASSLWTSGEQFF. CDR3 coding DNA: TGTGCCAGCAGCTTGTGGACTAGCGGGGAGCAGTTCTTC. Based on the CDR3 plus reference TRBV5-4 and TRBJ2-1, the full variable domain is ETGVTQSPTHLIKTRGQQVTLRCSSQSGHNTVSWYQQALGQGPQFIFQYYREEENGRGNFPPRFSGLQFPNYSSELNVNALELDDSALYLCASSLWTSGEQFFGPGTRLTVL.

This chain uses TRBV27 with TRBJ2-2, with D unclear. V lost 2 bases to trimming and J lost 6 bases, with 10 bases between them. CDR1 is MNHEY and CDR2 is SMNVEV in the germline V gene (reference sequence). The CDR3 is 14 residues long. The CDR3 region is CASSLRRDSGELFF. DNA of the CDR3: TGTGCCAGCAGTTTACGTCGAGACTCCGGGGAGCTGTTTTTT.

This sequence joins TRBV28 and TRBJ2-1, with D perhaps matching TRBD2 (6 bases). CDR1 and CDR2 (germline): MDHEN, SYDVKM. Trimming pared 7 bases from V and 6 bases from J, leaving 22 bases between. The CDR3 length is 16 residues. The CDR3 DNA reads TGTGCCAGCAATCGAGGTCTGGAGGGCCCCCGCAATGAGCAGTTCTTC. This codes for CASNRGLEGPRNEQFF.

This sequence joins TRBV28 and TRBJ1-2; no definite D call. The germline V gene encodes CDR1 MDHEN and CDR2 SYDVKM. The length of the CDR3 is 15 residues. Trimming removed 5 bases from V and 8 bases from J, with 21 bases in between. CDR3 sequence: CASSPRTGILRGYTF. The CDR3 DNA sequence: TGTGCCAGCAGTCCTAGGACCGGAATCCTAAGAGGCTACACCTTC.

This clone came up once. J is TRBJ2-5 and V is TRBV5-4, with D unclear. The V gene's germline CDR1 is SGHNT and CDR2 YYREEE (reference sequence). This CDR3 comprises 14 residues. Trimming cost V 0 bases and J 1 base, with 7 bases left between them. This CDR3 reads CASSLGRTQETQYF. The CDR3 DNA is TGTGCCAGCAGCTTGGGGCGGACCCAAGAGACCCAGTACTTC.

CDR3 coding DNA: TGTGCCAGCAGCTCTCCCACCCTTGACAGGGTAAATTCCTACGAGCAGTACTTC. Translated: CASSSPTLDRVNSYEQYF. The chain is built from TRBV21-1 and TRBJ2-7; the D call in the table, TRBD1, was not verified against the DNA. TRBV21-1 is designated a pseudogene. The CDR3 is 18 residues long.

The rearrangement uses TRBV29-1 and TRBJ1-1; 7 nucleotides agree with TRBD1. The germline gives CDR1 SQVTM, CDR2 ANQGSEA. CDR3 size: 13 residues. V was clipped by 2 bases and J by 1 base; unmatched bases: 1. The CDR3 spells CSVESGGNTEAFF. The CDR3 DNA sequence: TGCAGCGTTGAATCAGGGGGGAACACTGAAGCTTTCTTT.